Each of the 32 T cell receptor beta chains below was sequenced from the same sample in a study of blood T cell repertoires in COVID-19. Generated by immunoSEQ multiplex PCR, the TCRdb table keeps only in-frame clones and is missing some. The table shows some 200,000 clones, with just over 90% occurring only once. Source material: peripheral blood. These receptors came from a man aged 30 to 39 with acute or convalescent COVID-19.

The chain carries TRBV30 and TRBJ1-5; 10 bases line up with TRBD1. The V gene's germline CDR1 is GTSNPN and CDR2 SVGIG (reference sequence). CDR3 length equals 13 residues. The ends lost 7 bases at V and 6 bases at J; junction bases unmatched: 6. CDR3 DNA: TGTGCCTTCAGAGGACAGGGGGGTCAGCCCCAGCATTTT. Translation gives CAFRGQGGQPQHF.

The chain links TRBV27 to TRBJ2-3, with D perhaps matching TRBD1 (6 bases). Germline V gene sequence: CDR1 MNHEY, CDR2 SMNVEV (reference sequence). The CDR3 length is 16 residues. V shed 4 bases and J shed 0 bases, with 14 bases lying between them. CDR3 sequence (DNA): TGTGCCAGCAGTTCCCTCCGGACAGCTAGCACAGATACGCAGTATTTT. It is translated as CASSSLRTASTDTQYF.

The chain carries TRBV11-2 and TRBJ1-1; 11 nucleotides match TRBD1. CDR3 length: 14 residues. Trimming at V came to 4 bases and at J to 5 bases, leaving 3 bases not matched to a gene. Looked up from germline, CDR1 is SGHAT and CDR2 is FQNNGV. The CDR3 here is CASSSDRGLTEAFF. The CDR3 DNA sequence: TGTGCCAGCAGCTCGGACAGGGGGCTGACTGAAGCTTTCTTT.

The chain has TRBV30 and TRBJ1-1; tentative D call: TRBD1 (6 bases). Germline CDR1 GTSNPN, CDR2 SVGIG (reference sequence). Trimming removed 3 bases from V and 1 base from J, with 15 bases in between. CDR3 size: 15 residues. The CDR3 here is CAWSHRTARNTEAFF. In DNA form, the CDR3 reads TGTGCCTGGAGCCACAGGACAGCACGGAACACTGAAGCTTTCTTT.

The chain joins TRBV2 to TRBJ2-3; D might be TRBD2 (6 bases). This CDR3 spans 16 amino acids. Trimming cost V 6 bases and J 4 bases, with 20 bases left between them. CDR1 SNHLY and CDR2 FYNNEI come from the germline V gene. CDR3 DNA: TGTGCCAGCAGCGGAGGGGTTAGTCGAGAGGCAGATACGCAGTATTTT. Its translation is CASSGGVSREADTQYF.

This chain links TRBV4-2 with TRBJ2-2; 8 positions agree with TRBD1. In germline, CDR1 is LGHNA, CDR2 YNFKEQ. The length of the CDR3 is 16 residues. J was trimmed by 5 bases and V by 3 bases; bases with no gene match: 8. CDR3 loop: CASSHGGQGRTGELFF. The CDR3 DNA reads TGTGCCAGCAGCCATGGAGGACAGGGACGGACCGGGGAGCTGTTTTTT.

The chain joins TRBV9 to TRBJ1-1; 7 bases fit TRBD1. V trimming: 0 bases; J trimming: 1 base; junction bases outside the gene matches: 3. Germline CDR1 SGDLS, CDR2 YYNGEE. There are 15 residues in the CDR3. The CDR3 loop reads CASSVDPGGNTEAFF. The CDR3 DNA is TGTGCCAGCAGCGTAGACCCAGGGGGGAACACTGAAGCTTTCTTT.

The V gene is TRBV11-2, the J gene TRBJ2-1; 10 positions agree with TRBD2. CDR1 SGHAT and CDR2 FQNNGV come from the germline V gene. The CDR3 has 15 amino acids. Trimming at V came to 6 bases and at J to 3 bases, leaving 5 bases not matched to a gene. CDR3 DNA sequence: TGTGCCAGCAGTCTAGGACTAGCGGACTACAATGAGCAGTTCTTC. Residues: CASSLGLADYNEQFF.

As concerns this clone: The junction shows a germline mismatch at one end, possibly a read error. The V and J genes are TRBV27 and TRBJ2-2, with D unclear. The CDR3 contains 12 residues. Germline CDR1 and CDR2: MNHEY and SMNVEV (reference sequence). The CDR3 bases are TGTGCCAGCAGTCTATCCTTTGGGGAGCTGTTTTTT. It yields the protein CASSLSFGELFF.

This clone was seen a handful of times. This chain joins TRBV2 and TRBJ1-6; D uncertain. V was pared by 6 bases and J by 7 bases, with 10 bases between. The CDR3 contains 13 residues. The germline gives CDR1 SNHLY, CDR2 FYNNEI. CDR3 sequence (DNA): TGTGCCAGCAGGGTGGTTGCGAATTCACCCCTCCACTTT. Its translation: CASRVVANSPLHF.

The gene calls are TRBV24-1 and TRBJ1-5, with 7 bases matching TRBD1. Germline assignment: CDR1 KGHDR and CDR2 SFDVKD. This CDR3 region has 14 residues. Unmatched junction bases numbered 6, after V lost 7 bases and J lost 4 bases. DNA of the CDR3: TGTGCCACCAGCCGACAGGGTGGGAATCAGCCCCAGCATTTT. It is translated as CATSRQGGNQPQHF.

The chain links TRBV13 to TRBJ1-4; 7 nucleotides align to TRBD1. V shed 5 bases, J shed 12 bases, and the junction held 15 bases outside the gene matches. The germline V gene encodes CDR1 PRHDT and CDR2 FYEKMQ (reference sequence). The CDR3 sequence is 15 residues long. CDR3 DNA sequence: TGTGCCAGCAGCCGGGGGACAGCCAATCGTTTAGAACTGTTTTTT. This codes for CASSRGTANRLELFF.

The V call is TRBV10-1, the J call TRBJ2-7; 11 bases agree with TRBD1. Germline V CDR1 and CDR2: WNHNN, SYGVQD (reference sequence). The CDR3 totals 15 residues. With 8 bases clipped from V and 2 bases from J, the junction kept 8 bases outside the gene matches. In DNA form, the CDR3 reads TGCGCCAGCTCCCGGGGACAGGGGGACGCCTACGAGCAGTACTTC. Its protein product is CASSRGQGDAYEQYF.

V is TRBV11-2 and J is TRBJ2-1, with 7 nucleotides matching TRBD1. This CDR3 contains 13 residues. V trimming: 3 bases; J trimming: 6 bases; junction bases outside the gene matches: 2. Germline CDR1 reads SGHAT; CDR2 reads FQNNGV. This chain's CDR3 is CASSFDRANEQFF. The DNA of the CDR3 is TGTGCCAGCAGCTTCGACAGGGCCAATGAGCAGTTCTTC.

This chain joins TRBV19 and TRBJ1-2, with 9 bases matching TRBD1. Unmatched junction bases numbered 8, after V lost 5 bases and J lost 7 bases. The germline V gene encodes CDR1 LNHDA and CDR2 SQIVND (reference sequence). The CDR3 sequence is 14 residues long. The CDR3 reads CASSAWDRVRGYTF. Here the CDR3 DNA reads TGTGCCAGTAGTGCCTGGGACAGGGTGCGTGGCTACACCTTC.

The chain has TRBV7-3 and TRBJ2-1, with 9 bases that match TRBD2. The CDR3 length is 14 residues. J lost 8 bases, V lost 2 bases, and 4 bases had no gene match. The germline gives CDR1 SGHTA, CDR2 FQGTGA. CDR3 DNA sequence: TGTGCCAGCAGCTTAGCGGGAGGGATCGATGAGCAGTTCTTC. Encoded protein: CASSLAGGIDEQFF.

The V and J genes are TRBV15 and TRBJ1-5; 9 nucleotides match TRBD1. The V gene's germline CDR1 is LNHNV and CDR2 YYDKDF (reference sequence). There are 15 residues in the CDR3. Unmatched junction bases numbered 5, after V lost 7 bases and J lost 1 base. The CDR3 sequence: CATNPDRGSNQPQHF. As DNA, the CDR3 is TGTGCCACCAACCCTGACAGGGGGAGCAATCAGCCCCAGCATTTT.

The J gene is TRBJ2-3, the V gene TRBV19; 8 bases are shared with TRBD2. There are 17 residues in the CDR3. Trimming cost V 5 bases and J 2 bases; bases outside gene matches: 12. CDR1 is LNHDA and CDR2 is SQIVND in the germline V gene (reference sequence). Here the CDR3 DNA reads TGTGCCAGTAGTGGTAGACTAGCGCTGAGGCCCACAGATACGCAGTATTTT. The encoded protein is CASSGRLALRPTDTQYF. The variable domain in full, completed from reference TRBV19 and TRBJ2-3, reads DGGITQSPKYLFRKEGQNVTLSCEQNLNHDAMYWYRQDPGQGLRLIYYSQIVNDFQKGDIAEGYSVSREKKESFPLTVTSAQKNPTAFYLCASSGRLALRPTDTQYFGPGTRLTVL.

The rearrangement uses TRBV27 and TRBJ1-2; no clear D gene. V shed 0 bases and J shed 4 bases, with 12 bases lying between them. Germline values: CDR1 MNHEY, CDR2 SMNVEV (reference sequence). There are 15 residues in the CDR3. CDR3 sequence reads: CASSLSKEGGYGYTF. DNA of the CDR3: TGTGCCAGCAGTTTATCGAAGGAAGGAGGCTATGGCTACACCTTC.

In nucleotides, the CDR3 is TGTGCCAGCAGCCAAGATCGTCTAGCGGGGGGGCCAGTAGATACGCAGTATTTT. This translates into CASSQDRLAGGPVDTQYF. The chain combines TRBV3-1 (or the pseudogene TRBV3-2) with TRBJ2-3; 12 nucleotides line up with TRBD2. Germline V gene sequence: CDR1 LGHDT, CDR2 YNNKEL (reference sequence). The CDR3 is 18 amino acids. V lost 0 bases, J lost 5 bases, and 9 bases stayed unmatched.

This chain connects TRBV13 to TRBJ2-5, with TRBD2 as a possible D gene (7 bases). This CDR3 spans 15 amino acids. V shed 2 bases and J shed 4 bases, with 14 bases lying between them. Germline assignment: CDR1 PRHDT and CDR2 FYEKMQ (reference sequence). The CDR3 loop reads CASSLNGGGGETQYF. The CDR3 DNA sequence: TGTGCCAGCAGCTTAAACGGGGGAGGGGGAGAGACCCAGTACTTC.

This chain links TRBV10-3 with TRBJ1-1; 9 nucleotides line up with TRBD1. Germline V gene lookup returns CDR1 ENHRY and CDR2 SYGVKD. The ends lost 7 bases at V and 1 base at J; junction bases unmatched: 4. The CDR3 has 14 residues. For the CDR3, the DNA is TGTGCCATCACCTCGGGACAGGGGAACACTGAAGCTTTCTTT. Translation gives CAITSGQGNTEAFF.

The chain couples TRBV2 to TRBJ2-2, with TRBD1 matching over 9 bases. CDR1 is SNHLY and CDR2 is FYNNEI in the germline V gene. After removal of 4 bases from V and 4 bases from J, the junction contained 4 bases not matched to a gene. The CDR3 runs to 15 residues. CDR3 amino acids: CASSGWTGATGELFF. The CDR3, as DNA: TGTGCCAGCAGTGGATGGACAGGGGCCACCGGGGAGCTGTTTTTT. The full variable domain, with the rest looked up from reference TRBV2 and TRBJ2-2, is EPEVTQTPSHQVTQMGQEVILRCVPISNHLYFYWYRQILGQKVEFLVSFYNNEISEKSEIFDDQFSVERPDGSNFTLKIRSTKLEDSAMYFCASSGWTGATGELFFGEGSRLTVL.

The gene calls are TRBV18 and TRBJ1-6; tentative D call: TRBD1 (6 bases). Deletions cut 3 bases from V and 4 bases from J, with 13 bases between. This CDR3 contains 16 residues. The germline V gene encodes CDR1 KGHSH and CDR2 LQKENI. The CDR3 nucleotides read TGTGCCAGCTCACCCGAGGGGGGGCAATATAATTCACCCCTCCACTTT. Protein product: CASSPEGGQYNSPLHF.

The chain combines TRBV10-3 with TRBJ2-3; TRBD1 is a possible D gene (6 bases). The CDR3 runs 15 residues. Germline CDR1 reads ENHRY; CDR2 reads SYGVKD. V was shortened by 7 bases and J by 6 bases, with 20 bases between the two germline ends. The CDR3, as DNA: TGTGCCATCAAAGAGACAGGAACTCAAATCGATACGCAGTATTTT. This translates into CAIKETGTQIDTQYF.

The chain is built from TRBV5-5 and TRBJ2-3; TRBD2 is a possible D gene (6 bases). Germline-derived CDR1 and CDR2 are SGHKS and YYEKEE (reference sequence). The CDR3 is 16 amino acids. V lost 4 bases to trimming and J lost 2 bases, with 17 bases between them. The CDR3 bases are TGTGCCAGCAGCAAGATCCGGGGGACTGTCACAGATACGCAGTATTTT. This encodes CASSKIRGTVTDTQYF. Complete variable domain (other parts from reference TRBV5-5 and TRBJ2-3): DAGVTQSPTHLIKTRGQQVTLRCSPISGHKSVSWYQQVLGQGPQFIFQYYEKEERGRGNFPDRFSARQFPNYSSELNVNALLLGDSALYLCASSKIRGTVTDTQYFGPGTRLTVL.

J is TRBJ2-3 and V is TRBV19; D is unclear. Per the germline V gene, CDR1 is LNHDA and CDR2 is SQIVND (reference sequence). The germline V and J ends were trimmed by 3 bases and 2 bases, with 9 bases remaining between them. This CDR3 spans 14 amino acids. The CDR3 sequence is CASSIGRLTDTQYF. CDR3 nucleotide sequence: TGTGCCAGTAGTATCGGCAGACTCACAGATACGCAGTATTTT.

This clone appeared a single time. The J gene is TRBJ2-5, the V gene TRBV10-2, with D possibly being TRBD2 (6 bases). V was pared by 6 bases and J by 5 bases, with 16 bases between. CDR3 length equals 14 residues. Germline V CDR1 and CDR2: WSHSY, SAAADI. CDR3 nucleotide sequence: TGCGCCAGCAGGGGGGGTTGGGGCAGGGAGACCCAGTACTTC. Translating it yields CASRGGWGRETQYF.

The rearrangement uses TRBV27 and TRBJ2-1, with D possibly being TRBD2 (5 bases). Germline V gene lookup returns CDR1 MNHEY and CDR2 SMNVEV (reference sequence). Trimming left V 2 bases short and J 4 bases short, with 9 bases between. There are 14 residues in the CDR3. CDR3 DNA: TGTGCCAGCAGTTTAGAGGGAGCTTACAATGAGCAGTTCTTC. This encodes CASSLEGAYNEQFF.

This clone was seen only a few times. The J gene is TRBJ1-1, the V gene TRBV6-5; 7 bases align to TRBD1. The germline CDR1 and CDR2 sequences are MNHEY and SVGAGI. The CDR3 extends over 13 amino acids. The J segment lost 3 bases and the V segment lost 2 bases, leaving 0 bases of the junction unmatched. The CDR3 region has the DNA TGTGCCAGCAGTTACGACAGGGACACTGAAGCTTTCTTT. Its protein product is CASSYDRDTEAFF.

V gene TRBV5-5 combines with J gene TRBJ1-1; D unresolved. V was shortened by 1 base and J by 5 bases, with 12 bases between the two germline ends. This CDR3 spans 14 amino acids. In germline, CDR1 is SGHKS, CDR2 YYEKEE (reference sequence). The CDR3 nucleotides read TGTGCCAGCAGCTTGAGCGGGGAGCGTACTGAAGCTTTCTTT. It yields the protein CASSLSGERTEAFF.

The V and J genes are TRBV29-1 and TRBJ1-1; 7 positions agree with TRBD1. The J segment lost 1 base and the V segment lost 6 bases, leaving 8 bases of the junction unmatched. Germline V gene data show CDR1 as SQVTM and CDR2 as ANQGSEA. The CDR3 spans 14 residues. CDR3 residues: CSVRRGSGNTEAFF. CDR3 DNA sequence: TGCAGCGTCCGCAGGGGGAGCGGGAACACTGAAGCTTTCTTT.